What follows describes a single T cell receptor beta chain. Its antigen is undetermined. TCRdb reprocessed the 5' RACE reads, keeping one entry per CDR3 protein, no DNA. The specimen's table records 300,000 or so distinct CDR3 sequences. The sample belongs to a study of T cells expressing NK-cell markers. CDR3 length equals 15 residues. The germline V gene encodes CDR1 MNHNS and CDR2 SASEGT. Notes on the study in general: The study found these clonotypes also leading the CD3+CD56-NKG2C+ fraction in several donors.

The sequenced material came from blood T cells: a sorted CD56 or NKG2C T cell subset, CD4+ or CD8+ T cells, or bulk PBMC T cells (not recorded which). This TCR came from a woman between 18 and 70 years old in good health. This sequence joins TRBV6-1 and TRBJ2-5; lacking DNA, the TRBD2 call made by TCRdb goes unchecked. The CDR3 sequence is CASSRRGEVRETQYF.